A single sample gave rise to the 8 T cell receptor beta chains below, sequenced in a study of lymphopenia after photon versus proton radiotherapy. Some clones are missing from TCRdb's copy, which holds only in-frame ones; the method was immunoSEQ multiplex PCR. Of roughly 45,000 clones in the sample, less than 90% are singletons; the top ten hold 2.2%. The sample was peripheral blood, taken from a patient treated with photon-based radiotherapy. These receptors originate from a man aged 35-49 years with gastric cancer.

This clone appeared a single time. This chain joins TRBV21-1 and TRBJ1-2. TRBV21-1 corresponds to a pseudogene. The length of the CDR3 is 19 residues. The chain's CDR3 is CASSPSRTVADPILYGYTF. The CDR3 region has the DNA TGTGCCAGCAGCCCCAGTAGGACGGTTGCGGACCCAATACTCTATGGCTACACCTTC.

This chain joins TRBV19 and TRBJ1-1; no definite D call. CDR1 and CDR2 from the germline V gene are LNHDA and SQIVND (reference sequence). The CDR3 contains 14 residues. Between the trimmed V and J ends, which lost 4 bases and 0 bases, there was a span of 9 bases. The CDR3: CASSSRNMNTEAFF. CDR3 in DNA: TGTGCCAGTAGTAGCAGGAACATGAACACTGAAGCTTTCTTT. Full variable domain (remainder filled in from reference TRBV19 and TRBJ1-1): DGGITQSPKYLFRKEGQNVTLSCEQNLNHDAMYWYRQDPGQGLRLIYYSQIVNDFQKGDIAEGYSVSREKKESFPLTVTSAQKNPTAFYLCASSSRNMNTEAFFGQGTRLTVV.

V is TRBV5-1 and J is TRBJ2-7; weak D call: TRBD1 (6 bases). Germline CDR1 and CDR2: SGHRS and YFSETQ. Trimming took 0 bases from V and 0 from J, leaving 7 bases between them. CDR3 length equals 14 residues. The CDR3 loop reads CASSLADSSYEQYF. The CDR3, as DNA: TGCGCCAGCAGCTTGGCGGACAGCTCCTACGAGCAGTACTTC.

A word on this clone: Other DNA sequences in the same sample also yield this CDR3. The rearrangement joins TRBV7-9 to TRBJ2-5; the D is unclear. The CDR3 runs 12 residues. Trimming took 1 base from V and 5 from J, leaving 5 bases between them. Germline lookup yields CDR1 SEHNR and CDR2 FQNEAQ (reference sequence). The CDR3 region is CASSLVGETQYF. The CDR3 DNA reads TGTGCCAGCAGCTTAGTCGGGGAGACCCAGTACTTC. Looking up the rest from reference TRBV7-9 and TRBJ2-5 gives the full variable domain: DTGVSQNPRHKITKRGQNVTFRCDPISEHNRLYWYRQTLGQGPEFLTYFQNEAQLEKSRLLSDRFSAERPKGSFSTLEIQRTEQGDSAMYLCASSLVGETQYFGPGTRLLVL.

The rearrangement joins TRBV7-2 to TRBJ2-2, with TRBD1 identical over 8 bases. Germline V gives CDR1 SGHTA, CDR2 FQGNSA. V was clipped by 0 bases and J by 2 bases; unmatched bases: 2. This CDR3 comprises 16 residues. CDR3 sequence (DNA): TGTGCCAGCAGCTTAGCAGGACAGGGTAACACCGGGGAGCTGTTTTTT. Translating it yields CASSLAGQGNTGELFF.

The chain is built from TRBV5-6 and TRBJ2-3; TRBD2 agrees at 7 bases. Germline V CDR1 and CDR2: SGHDT, YYEEEE. J gave up 3 bases and V 4 bases, and 5 bases lay outside the gene matches. There are 14 residues in the CDR3. The CDR3 coding sequence is TGTGCCAGCAGCGACGGGACTATGACAGATACGCAGTATTTT. This sequence encodes CASSDGTMTDTQYF.

The chain recombines TRBV4-1 with TRBJ2-3; 11 bases map to TRBD2. Germline V gives CDR1 MGHRA, CDR2 YSYEKL. The CDR3 is 15 residues long. The ends lost 4 bases at V and 1 base at J; junction bases unmatched: 1. The CDR3, as DNA: TGCGCCAGCAGCCCGACTAGCGGGGGCACAGATACGCAGTATTTT. This encodes CASSPTSGGTDTQYF.

The chain has TRBV27 and TRBJ1-4, with D hard to call. V was shortened by 6 bases and J by 6 bases, with 17 bases between the two germline ends. CDR1 is MNHEY, CDR2 SMNVEV, per germline (reference sequence). The CDR3 contains 15 residues. As DNA, the CDR3 is TGTGCCAGCAGCCGTTATTCGGCTGGCGATGAAAAACTGTTTTTT. Amino acids: CASSRYSAGDEKLFF.